The 31 T cell receptor beta chains presented below share a single source sample, sequenced in a study of cytomegalovirus exposure and HLA in healthy donors. It was with 60 Vbeta and 13 Jbeta primers that the PCR ran. Profiled with immunoSEQ multiplex PCR; TCRdb holds only in-frame clones, not every one. The table records about 150,000 clones, around 80% of them present only once. The sequenced sample was PBMCs. The source of these receptors is a woman in her fifties or sixties in good health and CMV-seropositive.

The chain joins TRBV5-1 to TRBJ2-7; 8 positions match TRBD1. Germline lookup yields CDR1 SGHRS and CDR2 YFSETQ. V shed 0 bases, J shed 4 bases, and the junction held 6 bases outside the gene matches. The CDR3 is 15 amino acids. The CDR3: CASSLETGGEYEQYF. In DNA form, the CDR3 reads TGCGCCAGCAGCTTGGAAACAGGGGGAGAGTACGAGCAGTACTTC.

The V and J genes are TRBV2 and TRBJ2-3, with 7 nucleotides matching TRBD2. The junction had 6 bases not matched to a gene; V was cut back by 6 bases and J by 0 bases. This CDR3 is built from 15 residues. CDR1 is SNHLY and CDR2 is FYNNEI in the germline V gene. The CDR3 sequence is CASRELARSTDTQYF. CDR3 in DNA: TGTGCCAGCAGGGAACTAGCGAGGAGCACAGATACGCAGTATTTT.

This clone was observed once. J is TRBJ1-1 and V is TRBV5-1; D perhaps matches TRBD1 (5 bases). Germline V gene sequence: CDR1 SGHRS, CDR2 YFSETQ. Deletions cut 0 bases from V and 0 bases from J, with 18 bases between. The CDR3 runs 18 residues. CDR3 in DNA: TGCGCCAGCAGCTTGGACGTCCAGGGTCGAAGAATGAACACTGAAGCTTTCTTT. Residues: CASSLDVQGRRMNTEAFF. Full variable domain (remainder filled in from reference TRBV5-1 and TRBJ1-1): KAGVTQTPRYLIKTRGQQVTLSCSPISGHRSVSWYQQTPGQGLQFLFEYFSETQRNKGNFPGRFSGRQFSNSRSEMNVSTLELGDSALYLCASSLDVQGRRMNTEAFFGQGTRLTVV.

This clone has more than one count but fewer than ten. The J gene is TRBJ2-1, the V gene TRBV9; D gene unclear. The CDR3 contains 12 residues. V shed 4 bases and J shed 11 bases, with 13 bases lying between them. CDR1 SGDLS and CDR2 YYNGEE come from the germline V gene. The CDR3 nucleotides are TGTGCCAGCAGCAGCCCAGGTCCTAAGCAGTTCTTC. It is translated as CASSSPGPKQFF.

This chain links TRBV7-2 with TRBJ2-2; 11 nucleotides align to TRBD1. The CDR3 is made up of 16 amino acids. CDR1 and CDR2 (germline): SGHTA, FQGNSA. J lost 3 bases, V lost 5 bases, and 5 bases had no gene match. CDR3 sequence reads: CASSPGTGGYTGELFF. As DNA, the CDR3 is TGTGCCAGCAGCCCCGGGACAGGGGGGTACACCGGGGAGCTGTTTTTT.

The chain has TRBV11-3 and TRBJ1-1; D may be TRBD1 (5 bases). Germline V gives CDR1 SGHNT, CDR2 YENEEA. V lost 6 bases and J lost 11, with 16 bases in between. This CDR3 is built from 12 residues. The CDR3 bases are TGTGCCAGCAGGGGTGGAGGGGCTGTGGCTTTCTTT. It encodes CASRGGGAVAFF.

The chain links TRBV23-1 to TRBJ2-2, with TRBD1 matching 7 bases. TRBV23-1 is placed among ORFs of uncertain function. The V segment lost 7 bases and the J segment 0 bases; nucleotides outside the gene matches: 8. This CDR3 comprises 16 residues. CDR3 in amino acids: CASTTGQAPNTGELFF. The CDR3 region has the DNA TGCGCCAGCACTACCGGACAGGCACCGAACACCGGGGAGCTGTTTTTT.

V gene TRBV7-2 combines with J gene TRBJ2-1; perhaps TRBD2 as D (6 bases). Germline V gene data show CDR1 as SGHTA and CDR2 as FQGNSA. The CDR3 covers 12 residues. V lost 5 bases and J lost 8, with 10 bases in between. This CDR3 is CASSLWGDEQFF. DNA for the CDR3: TGTGCCAGCAGCCTCTGGGGGGATGAGCAGTTCTTC.

The chain carries TRBV5-1 and TRBJ2-5; TRBD1 matches 11 bases. Gene TRBJ2-7 matches the end of the DNA better, so the J call may be wrong. The CDR3 contains 17 residues. Germline CDR1 reads SGHRS; CDR2 reads YFSETQ. The CDR3 sequence is CASSAGQGAGGVFEQYF. CDR3 nucleotides: TGCGCCAGCAGCGCCGGACAGGGGGCGGGGGGTGTGTTCGAGCAGTACTTC.

The chain couples TRBV7-2 to TRBJ1-1; 9 bases align to TRBD1. CDR1 and CDR2 (germline): SGHTA, FQGNSA. V dropped 1 base and J dropped 9; count of bases not matched to a gene: 12. The CDR3 runs to 16 residues. The CDR3 DNA follows: TGTGCCAGCAGCTTAGAGGCGGTGATACAGGGGGCGAAAGCTTTCTTT. Amino acid sequence: CASSLEAVIQGAKAFF.

This sequence joins TRBV5-3 and TRBJ2-7, with a tentative D call TRBD2 (6 bases). TRBV5-3 is given ORF status, its function remaining uncertain. V lost 3 bases, J lost 4 bases, and 17 bases lay in between. CDR3 length equals 15 residues. This CDR3 is CARSCAREAFYEQYF. The CDR3 DNA follows: TGTGCCAGAAGCTGCGCGAGGGAGGCTTTTTACGAGCAGTACTTC.

This clone has a handful of counts. The chain combines TRBV6-1 with TRBJ1-1; 7 bases line up with TRBD1. Germline trimming cut 4 bases from V and 1 base from J; bases unmatched to any gene: 6. Germline CDR1 and CDR2: MNHNS and SASEGT. CDR3 size: 15 residues. CDR3 nucleotides: TGTGCCAGCAGTGTTACAGGGGACGGGAACACTGAAGCTTTCTTT. Translation gives CASSVTGDGNTEAFF.

This clone was seen more than once but under ten times. This chain connects TRBV2 to TRBJ2-3; 13 bases are shared with TRBD2. The CDR3 is 19 amino acids. CDR1 SNHLY and CDR2 FYNNEI come from the germline V gene. The ends lost 3 bases at V and 2 bases at J; junction bases unmatched: 11. CDR3 sequence: CASSDGLAGVGTHTDTQYF. CDR3 in DNA: TGTGCCAGCAGTGATGGACTAGCGGGAGTGGGGACTCACACAGATACGCAGTATTTT.

This clone was found a few times. The chain is built from TRBV27 and TRBJ1-4; D not certain. This CDR3 contains 12 residues. Trimming removed 4 bases at V and 7 bases at J, with 7 bases between. Germline V gene data show CDR1 as MNHEY and CDR2 as SMNVEV (reference sequence). In DNA form, the CDR3 reads TGTGCCAGCAGTTGGAACAGTGAAAAACTGTTTTTT. Residues: CASSWNSEKLFF.

In this sample, this clone turned up a few times. Its ends do not fully match the called genes, so a read error is possible. This rearrangement joins TRBV9 to TRBJ2-6, with D perhaps matching TRBD1 (5 bases). This CDR3 is 16 amino acids long. The V gene's germline CDR1 is SGDLS and CDR2 YYNGEE. Here the CDR3 reads CASSVAGYSGANGLTF. The CDR3 DNA reads as TGTGCCAGCAGCGTAGCGGGTTACTCTGGGGCCAACGGCCTGACTTTC.

V usage is TRBV5-6 and J usage is TRBJ1-5; D ambiguous. With 0 bases removed from V and 4 bases from J, the gap between germline ends came to 5 bases. The germline gives CDR1 SGHDT, CDR2 YYEEEE. The CDR3 runs 13 residues. CDR3 region: CASSLGANQPQHF. The CDR3 DNA reads as TGTGCCAGCAGCTTGGGGGCGAATCAGCCCCAGCATTTT.

J is TRBJ1-4 and V is TRBV5-1, with a weak D call TRBD1 (5 bases). Trimming took off 0 bases at V and 8 bases at J, with 11 bases between the two ends. CDR1 is SGHRS and CDR2 is YFSETQ in the germline V gene. The CDR3 has 14 amino acids. CDR3 protein: CASSLEGYEEKLFF. DNA for the CDR3: TGCGCCAGCAGCTTGGAGGGGTATGAGGAAAAACTGTTTTTT.

As concerns this clone: One end of the junction fails to match germline, which may point to a read error. The chain employs TRBV5-1 and TRBJ1-2; D perhaps matches TRBD1 (6 bases). The CDR3 loop spans 13 amino acids. Per germline, CDR1 SGHRS and CDR2 YFSETQ. The CDR3 DNA is TGTGCCAGCAGCCAAACAGGGAACTATGGCTACACCTTC. It translates to CASSQTGNYGYTF.

This chain joins TRBV5-4 and TRBJ1-1; no clear D gene. Germline assignment: CDR1 SGHNT and CDR2 YYREEE (reference sequence). This CDR3 is 13 amino acids long. Trimming left V 3 bases short and J 0 bases short, with 6 bases between. Here the CDR3 DNA reads TGTGCCAGCAGCTCCAGATTGAACACTGAAGCTTTCTTT. Protein product: CASSSRLNTEAFF.

The genes are TRBV5-1 and TRBJ1-2; TRBD1 agrees at 7 bases. V lost 0 bases and J lost 7; bases outside the gene matches: 6. CDR3 length: 14 amino acids. The germline V gene encodes CDR1 SGHRS and CDR2 YFSETQ. This CDR3 reads CASSLADRVFGYTF. CDR3 nucleotides: TGCGCCAGCAGCTTGGCCGACAGGGTTTTTGGCTACACCTTC.

This clone appeared once. This rearrangement joins TRBV11-2 to TRBJ2-3, with unresolved D. The CDR3 length is 12 residues. Trimming removed 3 bases from V and 8 bases from J, with 9 bases in between. Germline CDR1 reads SGHAT; CDR2 reads FQNNGV. CDR3 amino acids: CASSFPPGTQYF. CDR3 sequence (DNA): TGTGCCAGCAGCTTCCCCCCGGGTACGCAGTATTTT.

The chain uses TRBV5-5 and TRBJ2-3, with TRBD1 matching 8 bases. The junction had 1 base not matched to a gene; V was cut back by 4 bases and J by 3 bases. Germline lookup yields CDR1 SGHKS and CDR2 YYEKEE (reference sequence). The CDR3 sequence is 13 residues long. CDR3 sequence: CASSRTGTDTQYF. The CDR3 nucleotides read TGTGCCAGCAGCCGGACAGGGACAGATACGCAGTATTTT.

V gene TRBV11-3 combines with J gene TRBJ2-5, with D uncertain. The DNA end lines up better with TRBJ2-7; the J call may be wrong. CDR3 size: 12 residues. The germline gives CDR1 SGHNT, CDR2 YENEEA. The CDR3 region has the DNA TGTGCCAGCAGTCAAGACGGGTACGAGCAGTACTTC. Its protein is CASSQDGYEQYF.

This clone has only one observation. The V gene is TRBV18, the J gene TRBJ1-4, with TRBD1 matching 7 bases. With 2 bases clipped from V and 7 bases from J, the junction kept 7 bases outside the gene matches. Germline V gene sequence: CDR1 KGHSH, CDR2 LQKENI. CDR3 length: 15 amino acids. In DNA, the CDR3 is TGTGCCAGCTCACCAGGACGACAGGGTGGTGAAAAACTGTTTTTT. It translates to CASSPGRQGGEKLFF.

J is TRBJ1-1 and V is TRBV7-2; D might be TRBD1 (5 bases). V lost 2 bases and J 4 bases, leaving 11 bases between the germline ends. The CDR3 contains 14 residues. Germline-derived CDR1 and CDR2 are SGHTA and FQGNSA. CDR3 nucleotides: TGTGCCAGCAGCTTAAGCAGGGTGGGCACTGAAGCTTTCTTT. Translated, it gives CASSLSRVGTEAFF.

The chain links TRBV18 to TRBJ1-3, with D uncertain. This CDR3 comprises 15 residues. The germline V and J ends were trimmed by 3 bases and 0 bases, with 9 bases remaining between them. CDR1 is KGHSH, CDR2 LQKENI, per germline. CDR3 region: CASSPLQDSGNTIYF. The CDR3 bases are TGTGCCAGCTCACCGTTACAAGACTCTGGAAACACCATATATTTT. The whole variable domain, remainder taken from reference TRBV18 and TRBJ1-3, is NAGVMQNPRHLVRRRGQEARLRCSPMKGHSHVYWYRQLPEEGLKFMVYLQKENIIDESGMPKERFSAEFPKEGPSILRIQQVVRGDSAAYFCASSPLQDSGNTIYFGEGSWLTVV.

This chain connects TRBV27 to TRBJ1-6, with D hard to call. The germline V and J ends were trimmed by 1 base and 10 bases, with 8 bases remaining between them. CDR3 length equals 13 residues. From germline, CDR1 is MNHEY and CDR2 SMNVEV (reference sequence). The CDR3 here is CASSLYRCSPLHF. For the CDR3, the DNA is TGTGCCAGCAGTTTATACAGATGCTCACCCCTCCACTTT.

This sequence joins TRBV29-1 and TRBJ1-1; 9 bases map to TRBD1. J lost 11 bases, V lost 0 bases, and 4 bases had no gene match. From germline, CDR1 is SQVTM and CDR2 ANQGSEA. CDR3 length: 12 amino acids. For the CDR3, the DNA is TGCAGCGTTGAAGATGGGACAGGGTCGGCTTTCTTT. Translated: CSVEDGTGSAFF.

V usage is TRBV19 and J usage is TRBJ1-5, with D unclear. This CDR3 has 14 amino acids. The V end lost 5 bases, the J end lost 3 bases, and 11 bases lay between the germline ends. Germline V gene sequence: CDR1 LNHDA, CDR2 SQIVND (reference sequence). This CDR3 reads CASSFSGSNQPQHF. In DNA form, the CDR3 reads TGTGCCAGTAGTTTCTCGGGGTCCAATCAGCCCCAGCATTTT.

A few counts support this clone. The chain recombines TRBV2 with TRBJ1-2; D remains ambiguous. From germline, CDR1 is SNHLY and CDR2 FYNNEI. The V and J ends lost 7 bases and 4 bases respectively, with 22 bases between them. The CDR3 has 16 amino acids. The CDR3 spells CASTAGRSARLYGYTF. CDR3 nucleotides: TGTGCCAGCACGGCGGGAAGGTCAGCTCGACTCTATGGCTACACCTTC.

This clone was seen more than once but under ten times. The rearrangement links TRBV5-5 to TRBJ1-1, with D possibly TRBD1 on 6 matching bases. Germline V CDR1 and CDR2: SGHKS, YYEKEE (reference sequence). The CDR3 is 13 residues long. Trimming removed 3 bases from V and 9 bases from J, with 15 bases in between. DNA of the CDR3: TGTGCCAGCAGCTGGACAGTCCAGGAGAAAGCTTTCTTT. Residues: CASSWTVQEKAFF.